This T cell receptor beta chain was identified in a study of human T cells and chemical hapten exposure. Specified time point: patch test 3, about 24 weeks after DPC sensitization. The treatment: therapeutic diphenylcyclopropenone sensitization with weekly scalp DPC. The ends lost 4 bases at V and 6 bases at J; junction bases unmatched: 10. The CDR3 is made up of 15 amino acids. Germline values: CDR1 SGHRS, CDR2 YFSETQ. TCRdb recomputed calls from the RACE reads with MiXCR, one row per CDR3 protein. The profile shows roughly 69,000 distinct CDR3 sequences, around 10% of them singletons. This clonotype came up a few times.

The clonotype was recovered from a woman in her thirties with alopecia areata. Some clones in this sample may be carry-over from other donors' samples. The source material was whole blood, sampled in connection with sensitization to the hapten diphenylcyclopropenone (DPC). The V call is TRBV5-1, the J call TRBJ1-5; TRBD1 matches 7 bases. The CDR3 DNA reads as TGCGCCAGCAGCCCGACAGGGAGCATAAGTCAGCCCCAGCATTTT. It is translated as CASSPTGSISQPQHF.